These 7 T cell receptor beta chains came from one sample sequenced in a study of patients and donors after allogeneic stem cell transplantation. TCRdb reprocessed the RT-PCR reads via MiXCR and lists one record per CDR3 protein. The data show more than 850,000 distinct CDR3 sequences, approximately 19% seen once. Sequencing was performed on blood, either unsorted or a sorted T cell fraction (not recorded which). These receptors were collected from a human donor who was either an allogeneic HSCT recipient or a stem cell or donor lymphocyte infusion donor (not recorded which). It is not recorded whose cells these are; they may come from a transplant donor.

This clonotype was counted a few times. The chain combines TRBV29-1 with TRBJ2-3; D may be TRBD1 (5 bases). With 3 bases removed from V and 2 bases from J, the gap between germline ends came to 15 bases. Germline V CDR1 and CDR2: SQVTM, ANQGSEA. This CDR3 contains 15 residues. CDR3 nucleotide sequence: TGCAGCGTTGACACCAGGGCTGCCTCCACAGATACGCAGTATTTT. It encodes CSVDTRAASTDTQYF.

J is TRBJ2-3 and V is TRBV5-5; the D is unclear. The V end was cut by 3 bases, the J end by 2 bases, with 13 bases between. This CDR3 is built from 15 residues. From germline, CDR1 is SGHKS and CDR2 YYEKEE (reference sequence). CDR3 protein: CASSSTLGYTDTQYF. CDR3 nucleotide sequence: TGTGCCAGCAGCTCAACTCTAGGTTACACAGATACGCAGTATTTT.

The rearrangement joins TRBV7-9 to TRBJ2-1; no clear D. V gave up 1 base and J gave up 9 bases, with 13 bases separating them. Germline V gene lookup returns CDR1 SEHNR and CDR2 FQNEAQ (reference sequence). This CDR3 has 14 amino acids. The CDR3 sequence: CASSLVGSNREQFF. The CDR3 DNA reads as TGTGCCAGCAGCTTAGTGGGGTCTAATCGTGAGCAGTTCTTC.

This clonotype turned up a few times. The rearrangement joins TRBV2 to TRBJ1-1, with D perhaps matching TRBD1 (5 bases). The CDR3 extends over 15 amino acids. Germline V lookup: CDR1 SNHLY, CDR2 FYNNEI. V lost 3 bases to trimming and J lost 3 bases, with 14 bases between them. The CDR3 DNA reads as TGTGCCAGCAGTGAGGAGTTAGGAGGGGACACTGAAGCTTTCTTT. Translation: CASSEELGGDTEAFF.

This clonotype has more than one count but fewer than ten. The CDR3 sequence: CASSETSANVLTF. The DNA for the CDR3 is TGTGCCAGCAGTGAGACCTCCGCCAACGTCCTGACTTTC. J is TRBJ2-6 and V is TRBV2; D is uncertain. CDR1 SNHLY and CDR2 FYNNEI come from the germline V gene. The CDR3 length is 13 residues. The V end lost 3 bases, the J end lost 7 bases, and 7 bases lay between the germline ends. Complete variable domain (other parts from reference TRBV2 and TRBJ2-6): EPEVTQTPSHQVTQMGQEVILRCVPISNHLYFYWYRQILGQKVEFLVSFYNNEISEKSEIFDDQFSVERPDGSNFTLKIRSTKLEDSAMYFCASSETSANVLTFGAGSRLTVL.

This clonotype was counted a few times. The chain joins TRBV6-1 to TRBJ2-7, with D perhaps matching TRBD1 or TRBD2 (5 bases each). There are 16 residues in the CDR3. V was cut by 6 bases and J by 6 bases, with 24 bases left in between. Germline loops: CDR1 MNHNS, CDR2 SASEGT. For the CDR3, the DNA is TGTGCCAGCAGGTTTGGGTTGGGGGTTCGGGGCTTCGAGCAGTACTTC. It codes for CASRFGLGVRGFEQYF.

The V call is TRBV5-1, the J call TRBJ1-4, with no clear D. V shed 0 bases and J shed 3 bases, with 12 bases lying between them. Germline V lookup: CDR1 SGHRS, CDR2 YFSETQ. This CDR3 is 16 amino acids long. The CDR3: CASSLGPAWPNEKLFF. DNA of the CDR3: TGCGCCAGCAGCTTGGGCCCAGCTTGGCCTAATGAAAAACTGTTTTTT. Using reference TRBV5-1 and TRBJ1-4 for the parts outside the CDR3, the full variable domain is KAGVTQTPRYLIKTRGQQVTLSCSPISGHRSVSWYQQTPGQGLQFLFEYFSETQRNKGNFPGRFSGRQFSNSRSEMNVSTLELGDSALYLCASSLGPAWPNEKLFFGSGTQLSVL.